This passage covers 26 T cell receptor beta chains from one sample sequenced in a study of regulatory T cells in long-lasting Graves disease. For TCR beta, libraries came from iRepertoire HTBI primers and Arm-PCR of CDR3 regions. MiXCR, run by TCRdb on the multiplex PCR reads, gives a single entry per CDR3 protein. The table shows hundreds of thousands of distinct CDR3 sequences, with about 20% occurring only once. Time point meaning: persistent/refractory GD, antithyroid drugs over 5 years with positive TRAb. Scientists built the TCR library using RNA that was extracted from PBMCs. The sample in question was peripheral blood mononuclear cells (PBMCs), obtained when the disease was refractory, from a patient treated with antithyroid drugs. The receptor set was obtained from a female donor with Graves disease.

This clonotype has just a few counts. V gene TRBV4-2 combines with J gene TRBJ1-5; D unclear. The ends were cut back, 0 bases at V and 2 bases at J, with 5 bases in the middle. The CDR3 runs to 14 residues. Germline-derived CDR1 and CDR2 are LGHNA and YNFKEQ. CDR3 in amino acids: CASSQDDRNQPQHF. CDR3 DNA: TGTGCCAGCAGCCAAGACGACCGCAATCAGCCCCAGCATTTT.

This chain uses TRBV18 with TRBJ1-1; D may be TRBD1 (5 bases). From germline, CDR1 is KGHSH and CDR2 LQKENI. Trimming took off 1 base at V and 2 bases at J, with 11 bases between the two ends. The CDR3 is made up of 15 amino acids. CDR3 loop: CASSPRRQSNTEAFF. In nucleotides, the CDR3 is TGTGCCAGCTCACCACGAAGACAGTCAAACACTGAAGCTTTCTTT.

In its sample, this clonotype was seen many times. The chain combines TRBV6-1 with TRBJ2-4, with no clear D. The germline CDR1 and CDR2 sequences are MNHNS and SASEGT. Deletions cut 5 bases from V and 0 bases from J, with 11 bases between. The CDR3 consists of 15 residues. In DNA form, the CDR3 reads TGTGCCAGCAGTCGGACGGCACTAGCCAAAAACATTCAGTACTTC. It specifies CASSRTALAKNIQYF.

The sample holds a few counts of this clonotype. The genes are TRBV11-2 and TRBJ1-5, with D tentatively TRBD1 (5 bases). CDR3 length: 16 residues. Per germline, CDR1 SGHAT and CDR2 FQNNGV. Trimming left V 5 bases short and J 1 base short, with 15 bases between. CDR3 coding DNA: TGTGCCAGCAGCCTAGGTCCGGGGGTAAGCAATCAGCCCCAGCATTTT. Translated, it gives CASSLGPGVSNQPQHF.

This clonotype was observed many times. V gene TRBV2 combines with J gene TRBJ1-5; D is perhaps TRBD1 (6 bases). This CDR3 has 15 residues. In germline, CDR1 is SNHLY, CDR2 FYNNEI. V shed 3 bases and J shed 1 base, with 10 bases lying between them. The CDR3 DNA reads as TGTGCCAGCAGTGACGGGACAAGCAGCAATCAGCCCCAGCATTTT. This translates into CASSDGTSSNQPQHF.

Comment on this clonotype: No DNA is shown, since the ends of the CDR3 on it are uncertain; the CDR3 is the one TCRdb lists. The chain joins TRBV28 to TRBJ2-1; the table names TRBD2, a call not compared with the DNA. The CDR3 totals 14 residues, both ends included. CDR1 and CDR2 (germline): MDHEN, SYDVKM. CDR3 region: CASSSGGIYNEQFF.

About this clonotype: A far larger clone differs by one base, so this is likely a read error. The rearrangement uses TRBV7-4 and TRBJ1-4; D unresolved. V lost 1 base to trimming and J lost 7 bases, with 10 bases between them. The V gene's germline CDR1 is SGHVT and CDR2 SQSDAQ. The CDR3 runs 14 residues. CDR3 loop: CASSLVGKAEKLFF. The CDR3 DNA follows: TGTGCCAGCAGCTTAGTAGGGAAAGCTGAAAAACTGTTTTTT.

This clonotype was seen repeatedly, ten times or more. The chain couples TRBV27 to TRBJ1-1; D is undetermined. V was pared by 6 bases and J by 2 bases, with 10 bases between. CDR3 size: 13 residues. Germline assignment: CDR1 MNHEY and CDR2 SMNVEV (reference sequence). CDR3 sequence (DNA): TGTGCCAGCAGGCACACCGTTAACACTGAAGCTTTCTTT. Residues: CASRHTVNTEAFF.

This clonotype was found many times. The chain has TRBV29-1 and TRBJ1-5; D is uncertain. V was shortened by 4 bases and J by 1 base, with 11 bases between the two germline ends. The CDR3 contains 14 residues. The germline V gene encodes CDR1 SQVTM and CDR2 ANQGSEA. CDR3 sequence reads: CSVASGVSNQPQHF. CDR3 DNA: TGCAGCGTTGCTTCGGGAGTAAGCAATCAGCCCCAGCATTTT.

This clonotype was recorded at least ten times. The chain links TRBV7-2 to TRBJ2-7; 8 positions match TRBD1. Unmatched junction bases numbered 6, after V lost 3 bases and J lost 5 bases. CDR1 and CDR2 from the germline V gene are SGHTA and FQGNSA. The CDR3 loop spans 14 amino acids. CDR3 coding DNA: TGTGCCAGCAGCTTCGGGACAGGCGCCCACGAGCAGTACTTC. This encodes CASSFGTGAHEQYF.

This clonotype has a single count. A much larger clone differs by one base, so this may be a read error. The chain uses TRBV13 and TRBJ2-7, with 7 bases identical to TRBD2. In germline, CDR1 is PRHDT, CDR2 FYEKMQ (reference sequence). The CDR3 consists of 13 residues. Here the CDR3 DNA reads TGTGCCGGCAGCCCCGGGGCGGGAGACGAGCAGTACTTC. It translates to CAGSPGAGDEQYF. Based on the CDR3 plus reference TRBV13 and TRBJ2-7, the full variable domain is AAGVIQSPRHLIKEKRETATLKCYPIPRHDTVYWYQQGPGQDPQFLISFYEKMQSDKGSIPDRFSAQQFSDYHSELNMSSLELGDSALYFCAGSPGAGDEQYFGPGTRLTVT.

This clonotype was detected ten times or more. The V gene is TRBV6-5, the J gene TRBJ1-5; no clear D. The CDR3 has 15 residues. Germline CDR1 MNHEY, CDR2 SVGAGI. V gave up 2 bases and J gave up 0 bases, with 8 bases separating them. CDR3 loop: CASSYGRNSNQPQHF. The CDR3 DNA reads as TGTGCCAGCAGTTACGGCCGAAATAGCAATCAGCCCCAGCATTTT.

Only a few counts were recorded for this clonotype. This rearrangement joins TRBV6-2 or TRBV6-3 to TRBJ2-2; TRBD1 or TRBD2 may be the D gene (6 bases each). The CDR3 has 14 residues. V lost 4 bases and J lost 7, with 13 bases in between. Germline CDR1 reads MNHEY; CDR2 reads SVGEGT. CDR3 loop: CASSLGGEVGELFF. As DNA, the CDR3 is TGTGCCAGCAGTTTGGGGGGCGAAGTCGGGGAGCTGTTTTTT.

The chain recombines TRBV7-3 with TRBJ2-2; no clear D. V lost 5 bases, J lost 3 bases, and 7 bases lay in between. This CDR3 spans 13 amino acids. Germline CDR1 reads SGHTA; CDR2 reads FQGTGA. This CDR3 reads CASSRPDTGELFF. CDR3 DNA sequence: TGTGCCAGCAGCCGGCCCGACACCGGGGAGCTGTTTTTT.

This clonotype was found many times. This sequence joins TRBV13 and TRBJ2-7; no definite D call. Germline CDR1 PRHDT, CDR2 FYEKMQ (reference sequence). V was trimmed by 5 bases and J by 9 bases, leaving 14 bases between them. CDR3 length equals 12 residues. The CDR3 here is CASSLPPGGQYF. In DNA form, the CDR3 reads TGTGCCAGCAGCCTACCCCCTGGCGGGCAGTACTTC.

This clonotype showed up just a few times. The gene calls are TRBV6-2 or TRBV6-3 and TRBJ2-4, with no clear D. V shed 7 bases and J shed 3 bases, with 28 bases lying between them. The CDR3 sequence is 19 residues long. Germline V gene lookup returns CDR1 MNHEY and CDR2 SVGEGT. CDR3 sequence: CASTKFGTPTYLDKNIQYF. The CDR3 DNA reads as TGTGCCAGCACCAAATTTGGAACACCGACGTATTTAGACAAAAACATTCAGTACTTC.

V is TRBV29-1 and J is TRBJ1-1; D possibly corresponds to TRBD1 (6 bases). Germline V gene sequence: CDR1 SQVTM, CDR2 ANQGSEA. The V gene lost 4 bases and the J gene lost 6 bases, with 12 bases spanning the gap. The CDR3 has 12 amino acids. The CDR3 spells CSVAQGRAEAFF. For the CDR3, the DNA is TGCAGCGTTGCACAGGGCCGGGCTGAAGCTTTCTTT.

The chain has TRBV5-1 and TRBJ2-5; possible D gene TRBD2, 6 bases. Trimming took off 3 bases at V and 7 bases at J, with 10 bases between the two ends. CDR3 length equals 12 residues. Germline loops: CDR1 SGHRS, CDR2 YFSETQ. The CDR3 is CASSSTGGTQYF. The CDR3 DNA reads as TGCGCCAGCAGCTCTACCGGGGGGACCCAGTACTTC.

The chain links TRBV11-3 to TRBJ2-7, with a possible D match to TRBD2 (6 bases). The V gene's germline CDR1 is SGHNT and CDR2 YENEEA. V was trimmed by 3 bases and J by 9 bases, leaving 15 bases between them. CDR3 length: 13 amino acids. The CDR3, as DNA: TGTGCCAGCAGCTTGCTTGGGGGTAGCGGGCAGTACTTC. It specifies CASSLLGGSGQYF. Using reference TRBV11-3 and TRBJ2-7 for the parts outside the CDR3, the full variable domain is EAGVVQSPRYKIIEKKQPVAFWCNPISGHNTLYWYLQNLGQGPELLIRYENEEAVDDSQLPKDRFSAERLKGVDSTLKIQPAELGDSAVYLCASSLLGGSGQYFGPGTRLTVT.

This clonotype was seen repeatedly, ten times or more. The chain joins TRBV20-1 to TRBJ2-7; TRBD2 aligns across 11 bases. In germline, CDR1 is DFQATT, CDR2 SNEGSKA (reference sequence). The V segment lost 3 bases and the J segment 2 bases; nucleotides outside the gene matches: 3. The CDR3 has 14 amino acids. CDR3: CSARTSGNPYEQYF. CDR3 in DNA: TGCAGTGCTAGGACTAGCGGGAATCCCTACGAGCAGTACTTC.

Comment on this clonotype: It may be a read error: a sequence one base away is much more abundant. The chain carries TRBV6-2 or TRBV6-3 and TRBJ2-5; D gene uncertain. V was trimmed by 8 bases and J by 5 bases, leaving 21 bases between them. The germline CDR1 and CDR2 sequences are MNHEY and SVGEGT. The CDR3 totals 15 residues. CDR3 nucleotide sequence: TGTGCCAGCGGTACCCCCCGGATCCCCGGGGAGACCCAGTACTTC. It encodes CASGTPRIPGETQYF.

The chain carries TRBV7-3 and TRBJ1-1; a possible D gene is TRBD1 (6 bases). Germline CDR1 reads SGHTA; CDR2 reads FQGTGA. The CDR3 runs 15 residues. The V end was cut by 2 bases, the J end by 4 bases, with 14 bases between. This chain's CDR3 is CASSLHPGGGTEAFF. The CDR3 DNA reads as TGTGCCAGCAGCTTACATCCGGGGGGCGGCACTGAAGCTTTCTTT.

The CDR3 here is CSARRDTQYF. The CDR3 nucleotides are TGCAGTGCTAGAAGAGATACGCAGTATTTT. This chain connects TRBV20-1 to TRBJ2-3; D gene ambiguous. This CDR3 comprises 10 residues. V lost 2 bases to trimming and J lost 5 bases, with 2 bases between them. Germline V CDR1 and CDR2: DFQATT, SNEGSKA (reference sequence).

At least ten counts were recorded for this clonotype. This sequence joins TRBV3-1 and TRBJ2-2, with 11 bases aligning to TRBD2. Trimming at V came to 4 bases and at J to 3 bases, leaving 1 base not matched to a gene. This CDR3 has 15 amino acids. CDR1 LGHDT and CDR2 YNNKEL come from the germline V gene (reference sequence). CDR3: CASSPLAGDTGELFF. DNA for the CDR3: TGTGCCAGCAGCCCACTAGCGGGAGACACCGGGGAGCTGTTTTTT.

The table lists this clonotype with a few counts. The chain joins TRBV20-1 to TRBJ1-4; tentative D call: TRBD1 (5 bases). CDR1 and CDR2 from the germline V gene are DFQATT and SNEGSKA (reference sequence). CDR3 length: 15 amino acids. The germline V and J ends were trimmed by 2 bases and 0 bases, with 10 bases remaining between them. CDR3 nucleotide sequence: TGCAGTGCTAGATCTCTAGGGGCAACTAATGAAAAACTGTTTTTT. Amino acids: CSARSLGATNEKLFF.

The sample holds many counts of this clonotype. The V gene is TRBV7-2, the J gene TRBJ1-2, with D tentatively TRBD1 (6 bases). Germline-derived CDR1 and CDR2 are SGHTA and FQGNSA. The CDR3 sequence is 15 residues long. The germline V and J ends were trimmed by 1 base and 7 bases, with 16 bases remaining between them. CDR3 residues: CASSLGAGGDLGYTF. CDR3 nucleotide sequence: TGTGCCAGCAGCTTAGGCGCGGGGGGCGATCTTGGCTACACCTTC.